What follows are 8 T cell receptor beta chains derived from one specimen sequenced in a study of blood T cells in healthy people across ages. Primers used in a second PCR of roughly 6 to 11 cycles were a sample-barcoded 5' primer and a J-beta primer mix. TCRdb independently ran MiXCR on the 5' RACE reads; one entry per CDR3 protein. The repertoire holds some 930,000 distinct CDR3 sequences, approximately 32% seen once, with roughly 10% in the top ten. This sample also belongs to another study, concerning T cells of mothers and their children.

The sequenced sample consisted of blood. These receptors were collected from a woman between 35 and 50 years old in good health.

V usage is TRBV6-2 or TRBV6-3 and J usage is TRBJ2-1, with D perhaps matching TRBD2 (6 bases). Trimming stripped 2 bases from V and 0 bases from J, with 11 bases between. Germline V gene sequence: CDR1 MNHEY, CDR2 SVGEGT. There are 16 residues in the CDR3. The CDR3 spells CASSYRDFLSYNEQFF. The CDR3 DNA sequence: TGTGCCAGCAGTTACCGGGACTTCCTCTCCTACAATGAGCAGTTCTTC.

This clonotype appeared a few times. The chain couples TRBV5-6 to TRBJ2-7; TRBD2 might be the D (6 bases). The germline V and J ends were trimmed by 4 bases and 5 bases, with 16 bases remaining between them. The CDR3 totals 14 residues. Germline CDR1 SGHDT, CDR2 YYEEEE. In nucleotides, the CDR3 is TGTGCCAGCAGCCCGGAGGGACTGCCTGACGAGCAGTACTTC. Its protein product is CASSPEGLPDEQYF. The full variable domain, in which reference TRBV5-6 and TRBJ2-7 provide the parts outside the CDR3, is DAGVTQSPTHLIKTRGQQVTLRCSPKSGHDTVSWYQQALGQGPQFIFQYYEEEERQRGNFPDRFSGHQFPNYSSELNVNALLLGDSALYLCASSPEGLPDEQYFGPGTRLTVT.

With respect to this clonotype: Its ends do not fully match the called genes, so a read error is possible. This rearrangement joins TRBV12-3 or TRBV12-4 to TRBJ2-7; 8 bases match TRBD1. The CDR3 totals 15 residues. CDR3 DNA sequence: TGTACCAGCAGTTTAGTTGGACAGGGTTTCCACGAGCAGTACTTC. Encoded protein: CTSSLVGQGFHEQYF.

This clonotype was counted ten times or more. The CDR3, as DNA: TGTGCCAGCAGTTACGGGGGACAGTCAATCTCCTACGAGCAGTACTTC. Translated, it gives CASSYGGQSISYEQYF. V is TRBV6-6 and J is TRBJ2-7, with 7 positions matching TRBD1. The V segment lost 2 bases and the J segment 0 bases; nucleotides outside the gene matches: 7. The CDR3 is made up of 16 amino acids. Germline lookup yields CDR1 MNHNY and CDR2 SVGAGI (reference sequence).

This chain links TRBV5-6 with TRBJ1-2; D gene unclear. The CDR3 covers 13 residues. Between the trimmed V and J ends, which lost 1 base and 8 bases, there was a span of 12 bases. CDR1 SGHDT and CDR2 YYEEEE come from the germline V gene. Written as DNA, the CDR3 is TGTGCCAGCAGCTTGTTGGAGGGCCCCGGCTACACCTTC. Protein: CASSLLEGPGYTF.

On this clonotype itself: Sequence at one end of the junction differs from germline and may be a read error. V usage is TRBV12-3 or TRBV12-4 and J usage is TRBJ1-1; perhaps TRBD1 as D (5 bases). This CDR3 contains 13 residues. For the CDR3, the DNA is TGTGTCAGCAGACTAAAGAGGGGCACTGAAGCTTTCTTT. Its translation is CVSRLKRGTEAFF.

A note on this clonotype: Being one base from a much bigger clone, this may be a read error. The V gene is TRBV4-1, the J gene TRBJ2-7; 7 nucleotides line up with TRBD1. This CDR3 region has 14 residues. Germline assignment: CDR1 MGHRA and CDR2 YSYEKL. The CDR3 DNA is TGCGCCGGCAGCCAAACCGGGACAGCCTACGAGCAGTACTTC. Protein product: CAGSQTGTAYEQYF.

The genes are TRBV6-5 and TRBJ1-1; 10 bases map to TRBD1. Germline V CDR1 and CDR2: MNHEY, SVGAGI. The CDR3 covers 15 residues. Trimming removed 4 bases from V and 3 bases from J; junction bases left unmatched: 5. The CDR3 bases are TGTGCCAGCAGTTCGACAGGGGGCTATTACACTGAAGCTTTCTTT. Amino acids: CASSSTGGYYTEAFF.